This TCR beta chain was sequenced during a study of shared clonotypes between healthy human individuals. Study-level results: Rarefaction indicated that sorted-subset sequencing remained incomplete although depth was large.

TCRdb's table, derived via immunoSEQ multiplex PCR, lists solely in-frame clones and lacks some. In the table there are approximately 100,000 clones, approximately 70% of which are singletons. About this clone itself: Its antigen is as yet unknown.

The length of the CDR3 is 12 residues. V lost 6 bases to trimming and J lost 6 bases, with 12 bases between them. The germline V gene encodes CDR1 MDHEN and CDR2 SYDVKM. Sequenced: memory CD8+ T cells sorted from blood. Subset reported: CD45RO+ cells pooled with CCR7-negative TemRA cells. This chain joins TRBV28 and TRBJ2-7; no clear D. This clonotype was sampled from a woman aged 25 to 45 in good health. The CDR3 is CASRSLPTEQYF. The CDR3 region has the DNA TGTGCCAGCAGAAGTCTACCCACCGAGCAGTACTTC.